The 21 T cell receptor beta chains in this list originate from one sample, sequenced in a study of beta chain features in type 1 diabetes. The study, taken as a whole, reports: Researchers report that Type 1 diabetes patients had moderately but significantly shorter TCRB CDR3s across all four CD4+ subsets.

cDNA synthesis used the whole RNA isolate, giving expressed TCRB sequences. Clones were sequenced by immunoSEQ multiplex PCR, and TCRdb holds only the in-frame ones, with some missing. The sample has about 340,000 clones; roughly 9% are singletons. No antigen has been assigned to these receptors. The sample consisted of central memory CD4+ T cells from blood. Every receptor here comes from a man aged 25 to 45 with type 1 diabetes.

The rearrangement joins TRBV7-9 to TRBJ2-3; 8 nucleotides line up with TRBD2. Looked up from germline, CDR1 is SEHNR and CDR2 is FQNEAQ (reference sequence). The CDR3 is 16 amino acids. V was clipped by 1 base and J by 3 bases; unmatched bases: 6. The DNA for the CDR3 is TGTGCCAGCAGCTTAGGAGTTAGCGGGGCAACAGATACGCAGTATTTT. It yields the protein CASSLGVSGATDTQYF.

This clone was recorded a few times. The chain is built from TRBV6-5 and TRBJ1-3; D not resolved. The CDR3 consists of 12 residues. V dropped 6 bases and J dropped 4 bases, with 7 bases sitting between them. Looked up from germline, CDR1 is MNHEY and CDR2 is SVGAGI. The CDR3 protein is CASSSPGNTIYF. Written as DNA, the CDR3 is TGTGCCAGCAGCTCCCCCGGAAACACCATATATTTT.

The CDR3 reads CAISAGGGASEQFF. The CDR3 nucleotides are TGTGCCATCAGTGCCGGCGGGGGGGCCTCTGAGCAGTTCTTC. The V and J genes are TRBV10-3 and TRBJ2-1; TRBD2 agrees at 9 bases. CDR3 length: 14 amino acids. The germline V gene has CDR1 ENHRY and CDR2 SYGVKD. V was clipped by 4 bases and J by 9 bases; unmatched bases: 7.

V usage is TRBV5-8 and J usage is TRBJ2-2; no clear D. The V end was cut by 4 bases, the J end by 3 bases, with 19 bases between. Germline CDR1 reads SGHTS; CDR2 reads YDEGEE. This CDR3 has 17 residues. The CDR3 region is CASSHLLPGLYTGELFF. CDR3 nucleotides: TGTGCCAGCAGCCACCTCCTTCCCGGGCTCTACACCGGGGAGCTGTTTTTT.

The CDR3 region is CASSSLMVGANVLTF. In nucleotides, the CDR3 is TGTGCCAGCAGCTCTTTAATGGTTGGGGCCAACGTCCTGACTTTC. The chain employs TRBV6-5 and TRBJ2-6; D remains ambiguous. The germline V gene encodes CDR1 MNHEY and CDR2 SVGAGI. CDR3 length: 15 residues. V lost 6 bases, J lost 3 bases, and 12 bases lay in between.

The sample holds many counts of this clone. V usage is TRBV28 and J usage is TRBJ2-1; 8 positions match TRBD2. Germline CDR1 and CDR2: MDHEN and SYDVKM. The CDR3 loop spans 13 amino acids. With 9 bases clipped from V and 6 bases from J, the junction kept 7 bases outside the gene matches. CDR3 coding DNA: TGTGCCAGTACGGGGGGGCGTGTCAATGAGCAGTTCTTC. This sequence encodes CASTGGRVNEQFF.

This clone was picked up one time. The germline gene is not matched at one end of the junction; a read error may be the cause. The chain links TRBV7-2 to TRBJ2-1; D ambiguous. CDR3 size: 16 residues. Germline loops: CDR1 SGHTA, CDR2 FQGNSA. The CDR3 DNA follows: TGCGCCAGCAGTCAATCAAGGGCCGCTCCAAATCCTGGGCAGTTCTTC. It translates to CASSQSRAAPNPGQFF.

V gene TRBV5-1 combines with J gene TRBJ2-3; no firm D call. This CDR3 has 15 residues. V lost 0 bases to trimming and J lost 0 bases, with 8 bases between them. CDR1 and CDR2 from the germline V gene are SGHRS and YFSETQ. CDR3 sequence: CASSLAHQSTDTQYF. The DNA for the CDR3 is TGCGCCAGCAGCTTGGCGCACCAAAGCACAGATACGCAGTATTTT.

This clone was observed a handful of times. The chain is built from TRBV19 and TRBJ2-7; perhaps TRBD1 as D (6 bases). Germline V gene sequence: CDR1 LNHDA, CDR2 SQIVND (reference sequence). The CDR3 spans 16 residues. V was pared by 5 bases and J by 9 bases, with 26 bases between. CDR3 region: CASSPTGTRDEGWQYF. CDR3 DNA sequence: TGTGCCAGTAGTCCGACCGGGACAAGGGACGAGGGTTGGCAGTACTTC.

At least ten counts were recorded for this clone. V and J are TRBV4-2 and TRBJ2-1, with TRBD2 matching 13 bases. The CDR3 extends over 18 amino acids. J gave up 1 base and V 1 base, and 4 bases lay outside the gene matches. Germline loops: CDR1 LGHNA, CDR2 YNFKEQ. CDR3 sequence: CASSQGTSGGDSYNEQFF. The CDR3 coding sequence is TGTGCCAGCAGCCAAGGTACTAGCGGGGGGGATTCCTACAATGAGCAGTTCTTC.

This clone was counted many times. Other nucleotide sequences in the sample specify the same CDR3. V is TRBV28 and J is TRBJ2-5, with 9 bases matching TRBD2. The germline V gene encodes CDR1 MDHEN and CDR2 SYDVKM. The CDR3 consists of 15 residues. Losses at the gene ends were 5 bases for V and 5 bases for J; bases not matched to a gene: 9. The CDR3 nucleotides are TGTGCCAGCAGTGCGCAGCGGGGGGCCGGGGAGACCCAGTACTTC. The encoded protein is CASSAQRGAGETQYF.

This clone was seen only a few times. V gene TRBV27 combines with J gene TRBJ2-5; 11 bases agree with TRBD1. V shed 6 bases and J 5 bases; nucleotides not matched to a gene: 11. Germline V CDR1 and CDR2: MNHEY, SMNVEV (reference sequence). The CDR3 length is 16 residues. Here the CDR3 reads CASSHSGTGGRETQYF. The CDR3 region has the DNA TGTGCCAGCAGCCACTCCGGGACAGGGGGTCGGGAGACCCAGTACTTC.

The gene calls are TRBV7-7 and TRBJ2-2; D might be TRBD1 (5 bases). CDR1 and CDR2 (germline): SSHAT, FNYEAQ (reference sequence). This CDR3 is built from 15 residues. Trimming removed 10 bases from V and 5 bases from J, with 20 bases in between. The CDR3 here is CATSNAQGWTGELFF. CDR3 DNA: TGTGCCACTTCAAACGCCCAGGGTTGGACCGGGGAGCTGTTTTTT.

There are a few counts of this clone. V and J are TRBV29-1 and TRBJ1-4; D unclear. Trimming shortened V by 1 base and J by 7 bases, and 13 bases separated the two germline ends. There are 14 residues in the CDR3. Germline V gene data show CDR1 as SQVTM and CDR2 as ANQGSEA. CDR3 residues: CSVEGWETGEKLFF. The CDR3 DNA sequence: TGCAGCGTTGAAGGATGGGAAACGGGTGAAAAACTGTTTTTT.

J is TRBJ2-5 and V is TRBV29-1; D may be TRBD1 (6 bases). V was clipped by 7 bases and J by 1 base, with 16 bases between them. The CDR3 covers 14 residues. CDR1 SQVTM and CDR2 ANQGSEA come from the germline V gene. In nucleotides, the CDR3 is TGCAGCGCTGACCTGACAGGATTCCAAGAGACCCAGTACTTC. This translates into CSADLTGFQETQYF.

This clone occurred a few times. V is TRBV14 and J is TRBJ1-2; 7 nucleotides line up with TRBD1. This CDR3 has 15 amino acids. Per the germline V gene, CDR1 is SGHDN and CDR2 is FVKESK. J was trimmed by 7 bases and V by 6 bases; bases with no gene match: 14. In nucleotides, the CDR3 is TGTGCCAGCAGTCACCATACGACAGGGCGCTCTGGCTACACCTTC. It specifies CASSHHTTGRSGYTF.

In this sample, this clone turned up a few times. The chain carries TRBV19 and TRBJ1-2; perhaps TRBD1 as D (6 bases). Germline V gives CDR1 LNHDA, CDR2 SQIVND (reference sequence). V shed 7 bases and J shed 8 bases, with 14 bases lying between them. The CDR3 is made up of 12 amino acids. CDR3 region: CASTQQGYGYTF. CDR3 coding DNA: TGTGCCAGTACCCAACAGGGATACGGCTACACCTTC. Full variable domain (rest looked up from reference TRBV19 and TRBJ1-2): DGGITQSPKYLFRKEGQNVTLSCEQNLNHDAMYWYRQDPGQGLRLIYYSQIVNDFQKGDIAEGYSVSREKKESFPLTVTSAQKNPTAFYLCASTQQGYGYTFGSGTRLTVV.

This clone was picked up a small number of times. V and J are TRBV10-3 and TRBJ2-5; D gene ambiguous. The germline V gene has CDR1 ENHRY and CDR2 SYGVKD. V lost 4 bases, J lost 4 bases, and 10 bases lay in between. This CDR3 has 13 residues. The CDR3 is CAISARVAETQYF. The CDR3 coding sequence is TGTGCCATCAGTGCAAGGGTAGCAGAGACCCAGTACTTC.

This clone occurred a few times. The same CDR3 also results from other DNA sequences found in this sample. The chain combines TRBV7-2 with TRBJ2-3; the D call may be TRBD1 or TRBD2 (6 bases each). Germline CDR1 SGHTA, CDR2 FQGNSA. Trimming stripped 1 base from V and 0 bases from J, with 14 bases between. The CDR3 spans 17 residues. CDR3 protein: CASSLGLAGGSTDTQYF. The CDR3, as DNA: TGTGCCAGCAGCTTAGGCTTGGCCGGGGGCAGCACAGATACGCAGTATTTT.

This clone was seen more than once but under ten times. The chain uses TRBV7-2 and TRBJ2-7; 8 bases match TRBD2. The CDR3 has 15 amino acids. Germline-derived CDR1 and CDR2 are SGHTA and FQGNSA. J gave up 0 bases and V 5 bases, and 6 bases lay outside the gene matches. In nucleotides, the CDR3 is TGTGCCAGCAGCATAAGCGGGGGACCCTCCTACGAGCAGTACTTC. Protein: CASSISGGPSYEQYF.

The table lists this clone with many counts. The sample contains more than one DNA sequence encoding this CDR3. The gene calls are TRBV7-9 and TRBJ2-4; no reliable D call. Trimming left V 6 bases short and J 2 bases short, with 14 bases between. This CDR3 comprises 15 residues. CDR1 is SEHNR, CDR2 FQNEAQ, per germline (reference sequence). The DNA for the CDR3 is TGTGCCAGCAGTCCTGTGGGCGGTTCCAAAAACATTCAGTACTTC. This encodes CASSPVGGSKNIQYF.